This passage covers 2 T cell receptor beta chains from one sample sequenced in a study of T cells after yellow fever vaccination. TCRdb used MiXCR to reprocess the 5' RACE reads, holding one entry per CDR3 protein. The table includes 400,000 to 650,000 distinct CDR3 sequences, 21% detected once. Sequenced material: PBMCs, taken about 21 days after the first yellow fever vaccination. These receptors were taken from a man aged 18 to 30 who received the YFV17D yellow fever vaccine.

This clonotype appeared a few times. V gene TRBV21-1 combines with J gene TRBJ2-3; the D segment call TRBD1 is taken from the table without a DNA check. TRBV21-1 is annotated as a pseudogene. This CDR3 comprises 18 residues. The DNA of the CDR3 is TGTGCCAGCAGCAATGAGCGGGTTTCTGGACAGGGTCCAGATACGCAGTATTTT. Translating it yields CASSNERVSGQGPDTQYF.

This clonotype was seen a few times. The chain uses TRBV4-1 and TRBJ2-4; perhaps TRBD1 as D (6 bases). Trimming left V 4 bases short and J 1 base short, with 11 bases between. CDR3 length: 15 residues. The germline V gene has CDR1 MGHRA and CDR2 YSYEKL. This chain's CDR3 is CASSRVGAAKNIQYF. CDR3 nucleotides: TGCGCCAGCAGCCGGGTGGGGGCGGCCAAAAACATTCAGTACTTC.